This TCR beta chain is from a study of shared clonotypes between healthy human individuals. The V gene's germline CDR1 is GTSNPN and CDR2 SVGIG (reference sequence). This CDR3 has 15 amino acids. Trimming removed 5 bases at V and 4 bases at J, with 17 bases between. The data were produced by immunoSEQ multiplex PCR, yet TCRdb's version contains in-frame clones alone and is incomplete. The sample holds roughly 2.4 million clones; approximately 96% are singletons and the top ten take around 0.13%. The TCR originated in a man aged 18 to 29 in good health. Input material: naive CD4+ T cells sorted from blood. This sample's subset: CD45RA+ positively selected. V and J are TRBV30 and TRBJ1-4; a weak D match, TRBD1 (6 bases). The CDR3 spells CAWGGRAGLNEKLFF. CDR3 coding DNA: TGTGCCTGGGGGGGCAGGGCAGGACTTAATGAAAAACTGTTTTTT.